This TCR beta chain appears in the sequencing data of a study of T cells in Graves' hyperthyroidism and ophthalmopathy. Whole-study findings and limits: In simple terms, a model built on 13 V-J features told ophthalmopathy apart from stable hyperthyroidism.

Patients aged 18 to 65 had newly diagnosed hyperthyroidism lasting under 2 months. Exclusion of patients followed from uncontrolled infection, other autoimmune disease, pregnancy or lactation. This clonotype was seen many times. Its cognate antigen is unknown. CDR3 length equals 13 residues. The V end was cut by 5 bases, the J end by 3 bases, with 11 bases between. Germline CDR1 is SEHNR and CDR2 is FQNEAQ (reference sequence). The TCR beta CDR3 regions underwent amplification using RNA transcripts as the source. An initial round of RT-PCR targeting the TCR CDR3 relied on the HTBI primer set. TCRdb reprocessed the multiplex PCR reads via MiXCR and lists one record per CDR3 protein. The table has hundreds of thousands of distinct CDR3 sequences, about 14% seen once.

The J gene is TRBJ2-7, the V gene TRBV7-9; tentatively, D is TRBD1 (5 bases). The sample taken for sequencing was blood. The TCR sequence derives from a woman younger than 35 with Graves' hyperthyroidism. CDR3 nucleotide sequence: TGTGCCAGCAGCCCCGACAGCGTCTACGAGCAGTACTTC. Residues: CASSPDSVYEQYF. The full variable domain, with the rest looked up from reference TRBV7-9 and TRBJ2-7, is DTGVSQNPRHKITKRGQNVTFRCDPISEHNRLYWYRQTLGQGPEFLTYFQNEAQLEKSRLLSDRFSAERPKGSFSTLEIQRTEQGDSAMYLCASSPDSVYEQYFGPGTRLTVT.